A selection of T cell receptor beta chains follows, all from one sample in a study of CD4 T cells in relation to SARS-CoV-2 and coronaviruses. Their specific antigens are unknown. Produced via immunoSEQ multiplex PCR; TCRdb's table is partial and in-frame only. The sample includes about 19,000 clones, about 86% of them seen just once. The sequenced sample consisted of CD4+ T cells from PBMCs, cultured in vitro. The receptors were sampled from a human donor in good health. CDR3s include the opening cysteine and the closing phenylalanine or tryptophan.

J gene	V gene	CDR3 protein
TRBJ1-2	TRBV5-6	CASSYPMGSYGYTF
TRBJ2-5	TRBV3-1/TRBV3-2	CASSPRLAGAETQYF
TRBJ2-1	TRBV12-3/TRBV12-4	CASSLNGRTSVLF
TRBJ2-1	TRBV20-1	CSASSGSYNEQFF
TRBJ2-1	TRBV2	CASSEKRTLRGEQFF
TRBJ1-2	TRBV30	CACFRDRVVSGYGYTF
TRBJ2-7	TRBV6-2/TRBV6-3	CASSYSSAGLFATYEQYF
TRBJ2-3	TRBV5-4	CASSLRGGTDTQYF
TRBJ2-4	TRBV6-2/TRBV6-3	CASSYERNLAKNIQYF
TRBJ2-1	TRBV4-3	CASSQDWRASSGNEQFF
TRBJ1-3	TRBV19	CASSPERQITGNTIYF
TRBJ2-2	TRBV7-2	CASSLERSVELFF
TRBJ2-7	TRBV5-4	CASSLTIRTSASYEQYF
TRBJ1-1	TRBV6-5	CASSYRNTEAFF
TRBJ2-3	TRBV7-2	CASSMPGGTDTQYF
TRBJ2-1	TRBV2	CASSERDGRQDEQFF
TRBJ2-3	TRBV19	CATDRTGTADTQYF
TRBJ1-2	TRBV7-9	CASSFSNDGYTF
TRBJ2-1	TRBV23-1	CASSGGGLPNSEQFF
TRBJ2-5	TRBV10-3	CAISPGSEGTQYF
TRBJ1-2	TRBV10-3	CAISESASYTF
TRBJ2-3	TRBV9	CASSEGVGDHRPADTQYF
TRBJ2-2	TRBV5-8	CASSLWTVNTGELFF
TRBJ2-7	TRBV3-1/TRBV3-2	CASSTGTGVGEQYF
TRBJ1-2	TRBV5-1	CASSQIDRDNGYTF